This is a list of T cell receptor beta chains from one sample in a study of blood T cell repertoires in COVID-19. The assay was immunoSEQ multiplex PCR, and TCRdb's table has in-frame clones only and misses some. The table shows about 110,000 clones, with about 85% occurring only once. Sequencing was carried out using peripheral blood. The receptors shown here come from a middle-aged man with acute or convalescent COVID-19. CDR3s include the opening cysteine and the closing phenylalanine or tryptophan. The D gene is left open where the match is weak. Rows give clone size only sometimes, using once, few, many, or a class for an expanded clone.

TRBJ2-7,once,TRBV6-6,TRBD1,TGTGCCAGCAGCCGGGACAGGGCCTACGAGCAGTACTTC,CASSRDRAYEQYF
TRBJ2-3,.,TRBV24-1,.,TGTGCCACCAGCCGTTCTACTAGCACAGATACGCAGTATTTT,CATSRSTSTDTQYF
TRBJ1-1,.,TRBV4-1,TRBD1,TGCGCCAGCAGCCGAGCGAATCCGGGACAGGGAGTCCCTGAAGCTTTCTTT,CASSRANPGQGVPEAFF
TRBJ1-1,.,TRBV19,.,TGTGCCAGTATGCGGGGTAACACTGAAGCTTTCTTT,CASMRGNTEAFF
TRBJ1-5,.,TRBV12-3/TRBV12-4,.,TGTGCCAGTACTGAGCTCAGGAATCAGCCCCAGCATTTT,CASTELRNQPQHF
TRBJ1-6,.,TRBV2,TRBD1,TGTGCCAGCAGTGAACAGGGGGTTCATAATTCACCCCTCCACTTT,CASSEQGVHNSPLHF
TRBJ1-2,.,TRBV19,TRBD1,TGTGCCAGTAGTATTTCGGACAGGGGAGCCTATGGCTACACCTTC,CASSISDRGAYGYTF
TRBJ2-3,.,TRBV5-6,TRBD2,TGTGCCAGCAGCTTTTGGACTAGCGGGGGACCGAGCACAGATACGCAGTATTTT,CASSFWTSGGPSTDTQYF
TRBJ2-7,.,TRBV6-5,.,TGTGCCAGCAGTTCAGGGATCTCCTACGAGCAGTACTTC,CASSSGISYEQYF
TRBJ2-1,.,TRBV7-9,TRBD2,TGTGCCAGCAGCCCGTTGGCGGGGGTTAGCAATGAGCAGTTCTTC,CASSPLAGVSNEQFF
TRBJ2-2,.,TRBV19,.,TGTGCCAGTATCGTAGCGGTGAACACCGGGGAGCTGTTTTTT,CASIVAVNTGELFF
TRBJ1-1,.,TRBV5-6,TRBD1,TGTGCCAGCAGCTGGGGACAGGGGTGGACTGAAGCTTTCTTT,CASSWGQGWTEAFF
TRBJ2-4,.,TRBV2,.,TGTGCCAGCAGGGCCGACTTAGCCAAAAACATTCAGTACTTC,CASRADLAKNIQYF
TRBJ2-2,few,TRBV6-7,TRBD1,TGTGCCAGCAGTTACCGCAGGGGGCGCACCGGGGAGCTGTTTTTT,CASSYRRGRTGELFF
TRBJ2-3,.,TRBV4-3,.,TGCGCCAGCAGCCAAGGGAGCGGAACCCTCACAGATACGCAGTATTTT,CASSQGSGTLTDTQYF
TRBJ2-7,.,TRBV7-8,.,TGTGCCAGCAGCTATCCCAGGAACGAGCAGTACTTC,CASSYPRNEQYF
TRBJ1-3,.,TRBV6-5,.,TGTGCCACCAGGGAGTCAGGAAACACCATATATTTT,CATRESGNTIYF
TRBJ2-1,.,TRBV10-1,.,TGCGCCAGCAGTGAGTCTTTAACTACCTATGAGCAGTTCTTC,CASSESLTTYEQFF
TRBJ2-7,few,TRBV5-5,TRBD2,TGTGCCAGCAGCTTATCCTTAGCGGGGGGATCTGCCGAGCAGTACTTC,CASSLSLAGGSAEQYF
TRBJ2-5,.,TRBV12-5,TRBD1,TGTGCTAGTGGTCGGGACAGGCAAGAGACCCAGTACTTC,CASGRDRQETQYF
TRBJ2-7,few,TRBV10-3,.,TGTGCCACGGCGGACAAGAGCTCCTACGAGCAGTACTTC,CATADKSSYEQYF
TRBJ1-6,.,TRBV7-9,.,TGTGCCAGCAGCTTAGGTCAGGGCGCAGGTTCACCCCTCCACTTT,CASSLGQGAGSPLHF
TRBJ2-7,.,TRBV24-1,TRBD2,TGTGCCACCAGTGGAAGACTAGCGGGGGGAAAAGTCTACGAGCAGTACTTC,CATSGRLAGGKVYEQYF
TRBJ1-1,.,TRBV30,.,TGTGCCTGGATTTCGAGATTAAATAGGGGCACTGAAGCTTTCTTT,CAWISRLNRGTEAFF
TRBJ2-3,.,TRBV24-1,TRBD1,TGTGCCACCAGTGACACCCGACAGGGCGCAGATACGCAGTATTTT,CATSDTRQGADTQYF
TRBJ2-6,.,TRBV27,.,TGTGCCAGCACCCTTCGGCCAGCGTACTACTCTGGGGCCAACGTCCTGACTTTC,CASTLRPAYYSGANVLTF
TRBJ2-1,.,TRBV7-8,TRBD2,TGTGCCAGCAGCTCCCAAAGACTAGCGGGGGGGCCAGGTCAAATCTTC,CASSSQRLAGGPGQIF
TRBJ1-3,.,TRBV5-1,TRBD1,TGCGCCAGCAGCTATGGACAGGGGGCTTCTGGAAACACCATATATTTT,CASSYGQGASGNTIYF
TRBJ2-3,.,TRBV7-9,.,TGTGCCAGCAGCTTAGCCCTCGCAGGGGCAGATACGCAGTATTTT,CASSLALAGADTQYF
TRBJ2-7,.,TRBV4-1,TRBD2,TGCGCCAGCAGCCAATCACGCGGGAGTGAGCAGTACTTC,CASSQSRGSEQYF
TRBJ2-7,.,TRBV4-3,TRBD1,TGCGCCAGCAGCCAAGACGGGACAGGAACCTACGAGCAGTACTTC,CASSQDGTGTYEQYF
TRBJ1-4,once,TRBV4-1,.,TGCGCCAGCAGCACTCAGGGTTCTAATGAAAAACTGTTTTTT,CASSTQGSNEKLFF
TRBJ1-4,.,TRBV7-3,.,TGTGCCAGCTCCTTGTTCGTTAATGAAAAACTGTTTTTT,CASSLFVNEKLFF
TRBJ1-5,.,TRBV27,.,TGTGCCAGCAGTCCACCGACAGCCCGAAATCAGCCCCAGCATTTT,CASSPPTARNQPQHF
TRBJ1-3,.,TRBV6-5,.,TGTGCCAGCAGATCGGACATCTCTGGAAACACCATATATTTT,CASRSDISGNTIYF
TRBJ1-1,.,TRBV6-2/TRBV6-3,.,TGTGCCAGCAGTGTCGACAAGAACACTGAAGCTTTCTTT,CASSVDKNTEAFF
TRBJ2-3,.,TRBV19,TRBD2,TGTGCCAGTAGTCCCTTAGCGGGGGTGGATACGCAGTATTTT,CASSPLAGVDTQYF
TRBJ2-2,.,TRBV4-3,.,TGCGCCAGCAGCCCCCTTTTCCCCGGGGAGCTGTTTTTT,CASSPLFPGELFF
TRBJ1-1,.,TRBV18,.,TGTGCCAGCTCACCATATACGGTCGAGAACACTGAAGCTTTCTTT,CASSPYTVENTEAFF
TRBJ2-7,.,TRBV2,.,TGTGCCAGCACCCGACAGCTTAGCTCCTACGAGCAGTACTTC,CASTRQLSSYEQYF
TRBJ1-1,.,TRBV6-2/TRBV6-3,TRBD1,TGTGCCAGCAGTTACAAACGGACAGGAGAAGGTGGCACTGAAGCTTTCTTT,CASSYKRTGEGGTEAFF
TRBJ2-1,.,TRBV7-3,.,TGTGCCAGCAGCTTTCGCGGGTCGAGCTCCTACAATGAGCAGTTCTTC,CASSFRGSSSYNEQFF
TRBJ1-3,once,TRBV4-1,.,TGCGCCAGCAGCCAAGCCGGGACATTTGGAAACACCATATATTTT,CASSQAGTFGNTIYF
TRBJ2-7,.,TRBV19,TRBD1,TGTGCCAGTTCGGGGACAGTAGGCTACGAGCAGTACTTC,CASSGTVGYEQYF
TRBJ2-5,.,TRBV11-2,.,TGTGCCAGCAGCTTAGTGGCAGAAGAGACCCAGTACTTC,CASSLVAEETQYF
TRBJ2-5,once,TRBV5-1,TRBD2,TGCGCCAGCTGGGTTAGCGGGGGGTCAGAGACCCAGTACTTC,CASWVSGGSETQYF
TRBJ2-2,.,TRBV7-3,TRBD2,TGTGCCAGCAGCTTATTACCCGCGGGGGGGAGAACCGGGGAGCTGTTTTTT,CASSLLPAGGRTGELFF
TRBJ2-3,once,TRBV6-5,.,TGTGCCAGCAGTTACCGGACAGAGGGAGATACGCAGTATTTT,CASSYRTEGDTQYF
TRBJ1-2,.,TRBV21-1,.,TGTGCCAGCAGCACTGAGGTACTCTATGGCTACACCTTC,CASSTEVLYGYTF
TRBJ1-2,once,TRBV3-1/TRBV3-2,.,TGTGCCAGCAGCCAAAAGGGCACAGGGTACTATGGCTACACCTTC,CASSQKGTGYYGYTF
TRBJ1-4,.,TRBV6-2/TRBV6-3,.,TGTGCCAGCAGCAAGGACAGACCAACTAATGAAAAACTGTTTTTT,CASSKDRPTNEKLFF
TRBJ2-7,.,TRBV2,TRBD1,TGTGCCAGCAGTGAAGCGGAGGGACAGGTTAGCTCCTACGAGCAGTACTTC,CASSEAEGQVSSYEQYF
TRBJ2-7,.,TRBV5-6,.,TGTGCCAGCAGCTCACGGGGCAGGGGATCCTCCTACGAGCAGTACTTC,CASSSRGRGSSYEQYF
TRBJ2-5,.,TRBV5-1,.,TGCGCCAGCAGCGGGAGAGCGGAAGAGACCCAGTACTTC,CASSGRAEETQYF
TRBJ2-3,.,TRBV29-1,.,TGCAGCGTTGAAGTGCTAGGAGCAGATACGCAGTATTTT,CSVEVLGADTQYF
TRBJ2-3,.,TRBV5-1,TRBD2,TGCGCCACCTCGGGGGGGGGCACAGATACGCAGTATTTT,CATSGGGTDTQYF
TRBJ2-7,.,TRBV11-3,TRBD2,TGTGCCAGCAGCTTTAGCGGGGGGACGCCCTACGAGCAGTACTTC,CASSFSGGTPYEQYF
TRBJ2-1,.,TRBV30,.,TGTGCCTGGAGTGTAAACAAGCGATGCAATGAGCAGTTCTTC,CAWSVNKRCNEQFF
TRBJ1-5,once,TRBV9,.,TGTGCCAGCAGCGTAGAGGGAGATAGCAATCAGCCCCAGCATTTT,CASSVEGDSNQPQHF
TRBJ1-5,few,TRBV19,TRBD1,TGTGCCAGTAGTATAGTGGGACAGGGGTATCAGCCCCAGCATTTT,CASSIVGQGYQPQHF